This TCR beta chain was identified in a study of blood T cell repertoires in COVID-19. The protocol was immunoSEQ multiplex PCR, while the TCRdb copy is restricted to in-frame clones and leaves out a portion. The sample holds roughly 330,000 clones, about 89% seen once. Germline V lookup: CDR1 SGHDT, CDR2 YYEEEE. The length of the CDR3 is 14 residues. The ends were cut back, 2 bases at V and 2 bases at J, with 5 bases in the middle. The chain couples TRBV5-6 to TRBJ2-6; no firm D call. Sequenced: PBMCs or T cells enriched from blood (not recorded which). The source of this sequence is a woman in her 30s who had recovered from COVID-19. The CDR3 DNA reads as TGTGCCAGCAGCTTTAGCACTGGGGCCAACGTCCTGACTTTC. Translating gives CASSFSTGANVLTF.